This is a list of T cell receptor beta chains from one sample in a study of memory CD4+ T cells and cytomegalovirus serostatus. Here immunoSEQ multiplex PCR was the method, and the copy in TCRdb shows in-frame clones only, minus some. There are some 59,000 clones in the sample; around four fifths occur only once, and 0.88% lies in the top ten. The sequenced sample consisted of memory CD4+ T cells from blood. These receptors all come from an adult in good health and CMV-seronegative. CDR3s include the opening cysteine and the closing phenylalanine or tryptophan. A D gene is named only where the DNA matches it firmly. For some rows the clone size is stated as once, few or many, or as a class when expanded; others skip it.

abundance	v_gene	d_gene	j_gene	CDR3nt	CDR3aa
NA	TRBV7-9	NA	TRBJ2-7	TGTGCCAGCAGGTACCAGGGGTCTGGAGAGCAGTACTTC	CASRYQGSGEQYF
once	TRBV14	TRBD2	TRBJ2-1	TGTGCCAGCAGCCAAGTTCCTAGCGGGGGGGCTAACAATGAGCAGTTCTTC	CASSQVPSGGANNEQFF
NA	TRBV27	NA	TRBJ2-7	TGTGCCAGCAGCCAGAGAGGGGGGCCCTACGAGCAGTACTTC	CASSQRGGPYEQYF
NA	TRBV15	TRBD1	TRBJ1-2	TGTGCCACCAGCAGAGCCGACAGGGAGGGTGGCTACACCTTC	CATSRADREGGYTF
NA	TRBV4-1	NA	TRBJ2-7	TGCGCCAGCAGCCAAGGGTTCCCCGTGGGCGAGCAGTACTTC	CASSQGFPVGEQYF
NA	TRBV5-1	NA	TRBJ2-7	TGCGCCAGCAGCTCCGGGTCCTACGAGCAGTACTTC	CASSSGSYEQYF
NA	TRBV30	NA	TRBJ2-2	TGTGCCTGGAGGGCCCCGGGCAGGGACACCGGGGAGCTGTTTTTT	CAWRAPGRDTGELFF
NA	TRBV13	NA	TRBJ2-5	TGTGCCAGCAGCCCTAGGGGGACGCTAGAGACCCAGTACTTC	CASSPRGTLETQYF
NA	TRBV19	NA	TRBJ1-4	TGTGCCAGTAGTATAGAGGCAGCAACTAATGAAAAACTGTTTTTT	CASSIEAATNEKLFF
NA	TRBV11-2	NA	TRBJ1-2	TGTGCCAGCAGCTTGGGGACGTACTATGGCTACACCTTC	CASSLGTYYGYTF
NA	TRBV9	TRBD1	TRBJ2-5	TGTGCCAGCAGCGCAGAGCCGGGACAGGGGGCATGGGAGACCCAGTACTTC	CASSAEPGQGAWETQYF
NA	TRBV6-5	TRBD1	TRBJ1-1	TGTGCCAGCAGTCGACGGACAGGGGGAACTGAAGCTTTCTTT	CASSRRTGGTEAFF
few	TRBV14	NA	TRBJ2-7	TGTGCCAGCAGCCAGTGGGACACCTCCTACGAGCAGTACTTC	CASSQWDTSYEQYF
NA	TRBV2	TRBD2	TRBJ2-5	TGTGCCAGCAACACCCTAGGCGGGGGGACCCAGTACTTC	CASNTLGGGTQYF
once	TRBV12-1	NA	TRBJ2-7	TGTGCCAGCAGCCACTACGAGCAGTACTTC	CASSHYEQYF
NA	TRBV2	NA	TRBJ2-5	TGTGCCAGCACCAAGACGTACCAAGAGACCCAGTACTTC	CASTKTYQETQYF
few	TRBV29-1	NA	TRBJ2-2	TGCAGCGTTGGGACACCTAACACCGGGGAGCTGTTTTTT	CSVGTPNTGELFF
NA	TRBV14	NA	TRBJ2-2	TGTGCCAGCAGCCAGAGTGCGAGCGGGGAGCTGTTTTTT	CASSQSASGELFF
NA	TRBV9	NA	TRBJ2-3	TGTGCCAGCAGCGCCCTCCCCGGGACGATGAGGACAGATACGCAGTATTTT	CASSALPGTMRTDTQYF
few	TRBV28	TRBD1	TRBJ2-6	TGTGCCAGCAGTACAGGGGAGCTCTCTGGGGCCAACGTCCTGACTTTC	CASSTGELSGANVLTF
NA	TRBV28	TRBD1	TRBJ2-7	TGTGCCAGCAGTCGCGGGACAGGGTCCTACGAGCAGTACTTC	CASSRGTGSYEQYF
NA	TRBV18	NA	TRBJ1-1	TGTGCCAGCTCACCACGGGGGGGGTCCCGCACCACTGAAGCTTTCTTT	CASSPRGGSRTTEAFF
once	TRBV4-1	TRBD2	TRBJ2-1	TGCGCCAGCAGCCAAGTGGGCGGGGGCAATGAGCAGTTCTTC	CASSQVGGGNEQFF
NA	TRBV6-6	TRBD1	TRBJ2-1	TGTGCCAGCAGTTCTAGACAGGGGTTAGGAAATGAGCAGTTCTTC	CASSSRQGLGNEQFF
NA	TRBV5-6	TRBD1	TRBJ1-1	TGTGCCAGCAGGGCTACAGGGGTACGGACTGAAGCTTTCTTT	CASRATGVRTEAFF
NA	TRBV28	NA	TRBJ1-1	TGTGCCAGCAGTACCACGGCAGGGCTGCGCACTGAAGCTTTCTTT	CASSTTAGLRTEAFF
NA	TRBV9	NA	TRBJ2-2	TGTGCCAGCAGCCCCCCTACGACTAGGGACAACACCGGGGAGCTGTTTTTT	CASSPPTTRDNTGELFF
NA	TRBV6-1	NA	TRBJ2-6	TGTGCCAGCAGTGAAGCTGGCTCTGGGGCCAACGTCCTGACTTTC	CASSEAGSGANVLTF
once	TRBV11-3	NA	TRBJ2-2	TGTGCCAGCAGCTCCCCTCCAACCGGGGAGCTGTTTTTT	CASSSPPTGELFF
NA	TRBV6-5	TRBD2	TRBJ2-7	TGTGCCAGCAGTTATGGACTAGTAAGTGTCTACGAGCAGTACTTC	CASSYGLVSVYEQYF
NA	TRBV19	NA	TRBJ1-1	TGTGCCAGTATTCGGTTAAGGGACGGATTGAACACTGAAGCTTTCTTT	CASIRLRDGLNTEAFF
NA	TRBV7-9	TRBD2	TRBJ2-5	TGTGCCAGCAGCTCCCGGACTAGCGGGGGTGAGACCCAGTACTTC	CASSSRTSGGETQYF
once	TRBV5-1	TRBD2	TRBJ2-1	TGCGCCAGCAGCTTGGCCGTCGGGGGGGCCCAAGGTGAGCAGTTCTTC	CASSLAVGGAQGEQFF
NA	TRBV18	NA	TRBJ1-1	TGTGCCAGCTCACCACTTGGGATAAAGCGGGGGGAAGCTTTCTTT	CASSPLGIKRGEAFF
NA	TRBV27	NA	TRBJ1-2	TGTGCCAGCAGTTTATCGACAGCAAACTATGGCTACACCTTC	CASSLSTANYGYTF
NA	TRBV9	NA	TRBJ1-5	TGTGCCAGCAGCGTAGGACAGGGCAATCAGCCCCAGCATTTT	CASSVGQGNQPQHF
NA	TRBV18	NA	TRBJ1-3	TGTGCCAGCTCACCAGACCGCAGCTCTGGAAACACCATATATTTT	CASSPDRSSGNTIYF
NA	TRBV30	NA	TRBJ2-5	TGTGCCTGGCGACAGGGAGGGGAGACCCAGTACTTC	CAWRQGGETQYF
NA	TRBV10-2	TRBD1	TRBJ1-5	TGCGCCAGCAGTGACCGACAGGGGGAGTACCAGCCCCAGCATTTT	CASSDRQGEYQPQHF
few	TRBV4-1	NA	TRBJ1-1	TGCGCCAGCAGCCAGCCCACGGTGAACACTGAAGCTTTCTTT	CASSQPTVNTEAFF
NA	TRBV19	NA	TRBJ2-1	TGTGCCAGTGCTGGCGGGACCCGGGGGAATGAGCAGTTCTTC	CASAGGTRGNEQFF
NA	TRBV18	TRBD1	TRBJ2-5	TGTGCCAGCTCACCACCCGGGACAGCTGAAGAGACCCAGTACTTC	CASSPPGTAEETQYF
NA	TRBV15	NA	TRBJ2-1	TGTGCCACCAGCAGAGTCACGGGCGAGCAGTTCTTC	CATSRVTGEQFF
NA	TRBV5-1	NA	TRBJ1-4	TGCGCCAGCAGTGTTCAGGGGATCACTAATGAAAAACTGTTTTTT	CASSVQGITNEKLFF
NA	TRBV19	NA	TRBJ2-1	TGTGCCAGTAGTATTGTAGTAGGGAACAATGAGCAGTTCTTC	CASSIVVGNNEQFF
NA	TRBV18	TRBD1	TRBJ1-4	TGTGCCAGCCGACCACGAGGGACAGGGCTTGAAAAACTGTTTTTT	CASRPRGTGLEKLFF
NA	TRBV27	TRBD1	TRBJ1-1	TGTGCCAGCAGTTCGAAGACAGGGTGGAACACTGAAGCTTTCTTT	CASSSKTGWNTEAFF
NA	TRBV11-2	NA	TRBJ1-2	TGTGCCAGCAGCTCGCCGACAGGTATATCCTATGGCTACACCTTC	CASSSPTGISYGYTF